Shown below are 7 T cell receptor beta chains from a single sample sequenced in a study of cytomegalovirus exposure and HLA in healthy donors. PCR amplification relied on 60 Vbeta primers (plus 13 Jbeta primers). TCRdb's table, derived via immunoSEQ multiplex PCR, lists solely in-frame clones and lacks some. The data hold fewer than 200,000 clones, with about three quarters observed a single time. Material: PBMCs. All receptors come from a woman between 45 and 60 years old in good health and CMV-seropositive.

The chain is built from TRBV6-1 and TRBJ2-7; tentatively, D is TRBD2 (6 bases). V lost 6 bases and J 1 base, leaving 16 bases between the germline ends. The CDR3 covers 15 residues. Germline V gene sequence: CDR1 MNHNS, CDR2 SASEGT. The CDR3 sequence: CASRVYSGLSYEQYF. In nucleotides, the CDR3 is TGTGCCAGCAGAGTATATAGCGGACTATCCTACGAGCAGTACTTC.

The chain joins TRBV19 to TRBJ1-2, with D possibly TRBD1 on 5 matching bases. The V gene lost 5 bases and the J gene lost 5 bases, with 12 bases spanning the gap. The CDR3 has 13 residues. Germline V gene sequence: CDR1 LNHDA, CDR2 SQIVND (reference sequence). The CDR3 reads CASSPGKGYGYTF. CDR3 DNA sequence: TGTGCCAGTAGTCCCGGTAAGGGGTATGGCTACACCTTC.

The rearrangement uses TRBV27 and TRBJ1-6, with a weak D call TRBD1 (6 bases). This CDR3 contains 14 residues. V lost 8 bases, J lost 13 bases, and 21 bases lay in between. The germline gives CDR1 MNHEY, CDR2 SMNVEV (reference sequence). The CDR3 nucleotides are TGTGCCAGCTCCCGCGGGGGGCCAAGAGCGCCCCTCCACTTT. Translated, it gives CASSRGGPRAPLHF.

The chain uses TRBV2 and TRBJ2-1, with 10 bases identical to TRBD2. Germline loops: CDR1 SNHLY, CDR2 FYNNEI. CDR3 length equals 15 residues. The V segment lost 3 bases and the J segment 4 bases; nucleotides outside the gene matches: 3. This chain's CDR3 is CASSERAGGYNEQFF. In nucleotides, the CDR3 is TGTGCCAGCAGTGAGAGAGCGGGGGGGTACAATGAGCAGTTCTTC.

The chain combines TRBV7-9 with TRBJ1-3; 7 bases are shared with TRBD1. This CDR3 is 16 amino acids long. CDR1 SEHNR and CDR2 FQNEAQ come from the germline V gene (reference sequence). V lost 2 bases and J lost 6; bases outside the gene matches: 10. CDR3 sequence: CASSLLTGTETNTIYF. CDR3 sequence (DNA): TGTGCCAGCAGCTTATTAACCGGGACAGAAACAAACACCATATATTTT.

This chain links TRBV27 with TRBJ2-7; maybe TRBD2 (5 bases). Germline loops: CDR1 MNHEY, CDR2 SMNVEV (reference sequence). This CDR3 has 14 residues. Trimming stripped 2 bases from V and 7 bases from J, with 15 bases between. The CDR3 DNA reads as TGTGCCAGCAGTTTAAGAGGGTCCCGAAAAGAGCAGTACTTC. Encoded protein: CASSLRGSRKEQYF.

This sequence joins TRBV9 and TRBJ2-1; 10 bases are a match to TRBD2. V lost 4 bases, J lost 6 bases, and 7 bases stayed unmatched. CDR3 length: 15 residues. CDR1 and CDR2 (germline): SGDLS, YYNGEE. The CDR3 is CASSLLAGVTNEQFF. The CDR3 nucleotides are TGTGCCAGCAGCCTGCTAGCGGGAGTCACCAATGAGCAGTTCTTC.